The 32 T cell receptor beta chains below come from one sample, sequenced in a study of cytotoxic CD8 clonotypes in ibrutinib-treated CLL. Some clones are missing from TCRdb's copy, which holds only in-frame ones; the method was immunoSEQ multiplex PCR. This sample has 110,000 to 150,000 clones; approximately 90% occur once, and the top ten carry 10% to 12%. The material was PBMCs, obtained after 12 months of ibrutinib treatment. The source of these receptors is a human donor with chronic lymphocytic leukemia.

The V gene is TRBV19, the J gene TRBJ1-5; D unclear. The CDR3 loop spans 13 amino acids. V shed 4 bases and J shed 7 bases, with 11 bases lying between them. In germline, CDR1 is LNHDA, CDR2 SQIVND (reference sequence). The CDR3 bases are TGTGCCAGTAGTACCCCCCTTGGCCAGCCCCAGCATTTT. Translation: CASSTPLGQPQHF.

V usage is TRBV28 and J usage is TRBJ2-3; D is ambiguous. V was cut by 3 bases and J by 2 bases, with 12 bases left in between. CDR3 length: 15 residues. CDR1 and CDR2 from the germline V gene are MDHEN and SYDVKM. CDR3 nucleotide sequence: TGTGCCAGCAGTTTGGTTTCAGGACCCACAGATACGCAGTATTTT. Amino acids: CASSLVSGPTDTQYF.

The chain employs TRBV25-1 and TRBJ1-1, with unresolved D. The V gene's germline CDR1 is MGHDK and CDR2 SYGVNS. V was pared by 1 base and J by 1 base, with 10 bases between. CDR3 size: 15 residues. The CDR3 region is CASSESGVWNTEAFF. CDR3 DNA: TGTGCCAGCAGTGAATCTGGGGTGTGGAACACTGAAGCTTTCTTT.

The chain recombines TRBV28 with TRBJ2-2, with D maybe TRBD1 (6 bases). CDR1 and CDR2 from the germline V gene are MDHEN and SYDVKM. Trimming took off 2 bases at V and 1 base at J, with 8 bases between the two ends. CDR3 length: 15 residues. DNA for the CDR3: TGTGCCAGCAGTTTACCAGGGGAGAACACCGGGGAGCTGTTTTTT. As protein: CASSLPGENTGELFF.

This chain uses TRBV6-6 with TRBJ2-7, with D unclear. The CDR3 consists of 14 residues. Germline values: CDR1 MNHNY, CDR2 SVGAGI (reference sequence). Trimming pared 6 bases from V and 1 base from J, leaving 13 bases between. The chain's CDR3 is CASSSPESSYEQYF. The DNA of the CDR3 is TGTGCCAGCAGCTCCCCCGAGTCATCCTACGAGCAGTACTTC.

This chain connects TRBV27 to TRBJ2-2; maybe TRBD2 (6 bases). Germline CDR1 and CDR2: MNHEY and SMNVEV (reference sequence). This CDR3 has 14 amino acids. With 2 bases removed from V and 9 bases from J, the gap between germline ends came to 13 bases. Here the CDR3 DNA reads TGTGCCAGCAGTTTAGGCGGGCGGGACCGGGAGCTGTTTTTT. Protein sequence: CASSLGGRDRELFF.

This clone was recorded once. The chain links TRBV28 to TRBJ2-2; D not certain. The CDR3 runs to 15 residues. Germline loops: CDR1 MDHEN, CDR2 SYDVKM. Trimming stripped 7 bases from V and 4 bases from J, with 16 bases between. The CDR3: CASTLGFWATGELFF. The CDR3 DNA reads TGTGCCAGCACCCTCGGGTTTTGGGCCACCGGGGAGCTGTTTTTT.

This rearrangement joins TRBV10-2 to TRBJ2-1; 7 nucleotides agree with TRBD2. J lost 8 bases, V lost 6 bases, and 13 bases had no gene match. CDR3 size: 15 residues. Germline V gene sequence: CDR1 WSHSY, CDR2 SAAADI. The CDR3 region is CASRWMAGVNYEQFF. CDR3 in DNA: TGCGCCAGCAGATGGATGGCGGGAGTCAACTATGAGCAGTTCTTC.

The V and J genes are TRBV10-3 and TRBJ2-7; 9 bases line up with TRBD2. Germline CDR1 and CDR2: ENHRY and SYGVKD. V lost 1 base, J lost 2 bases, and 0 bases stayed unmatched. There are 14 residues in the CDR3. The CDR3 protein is CAISELAGAYEQYF. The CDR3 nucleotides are TGTGCCATCAGTGAGTTAGCGGGAGCCTACGAGCAGTACTTC.

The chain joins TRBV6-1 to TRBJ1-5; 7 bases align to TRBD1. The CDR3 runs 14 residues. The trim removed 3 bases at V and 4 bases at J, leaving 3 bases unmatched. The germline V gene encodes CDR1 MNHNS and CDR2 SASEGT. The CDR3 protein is CASSDTGANQPQHF. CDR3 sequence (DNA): TGTGCCAGCAGTGATACAGGGGCAAATCAGCCCCAGCATTTT.

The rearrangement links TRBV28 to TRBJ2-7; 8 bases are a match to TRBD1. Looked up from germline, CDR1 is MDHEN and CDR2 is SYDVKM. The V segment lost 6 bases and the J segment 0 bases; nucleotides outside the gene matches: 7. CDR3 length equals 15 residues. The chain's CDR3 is CASSPGQAISYEQYF. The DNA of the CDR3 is TGTGCCAGCAGCCCGGGACAGGCTATCTCCTACGAGCAGTACTTC. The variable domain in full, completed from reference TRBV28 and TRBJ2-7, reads DVKVTQSSRYLVKRTGEKVFLECVQDMDHENMFWYRQDPGLGLRLIYFSYDVKMKEKGDIPEGYSVSREKKERFSLILESASTNQTSMYLCASSPGQAISYEQYFGPGTRLTVT.

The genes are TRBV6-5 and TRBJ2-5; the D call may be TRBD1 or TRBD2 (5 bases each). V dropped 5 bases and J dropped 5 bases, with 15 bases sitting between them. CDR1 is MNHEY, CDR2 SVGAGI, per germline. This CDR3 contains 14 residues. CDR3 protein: CASSLRTGGETQYF. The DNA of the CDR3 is TGTGCCAGCAGTCTCCGTACAGGAGGCGAGACCCAGTACTTC.

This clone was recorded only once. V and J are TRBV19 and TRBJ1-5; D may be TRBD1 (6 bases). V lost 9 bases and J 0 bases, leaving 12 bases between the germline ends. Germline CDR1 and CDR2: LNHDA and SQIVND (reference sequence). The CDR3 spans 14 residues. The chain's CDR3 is CASLQGYSNQPQHF. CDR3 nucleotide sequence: TGTGCCAGCTTACAGGGTTATAGCAATCAGCCCCAGCATTTT.

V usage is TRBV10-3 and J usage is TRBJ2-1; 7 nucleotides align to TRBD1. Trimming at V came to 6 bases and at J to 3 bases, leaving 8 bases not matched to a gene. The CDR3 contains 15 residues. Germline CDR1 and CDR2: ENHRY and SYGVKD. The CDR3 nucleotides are TGTGCCATCAGATCCGGGACAGCACTCTACAATGAGCAGTTCTTC. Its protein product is CAIRSGTALYNEQFF.

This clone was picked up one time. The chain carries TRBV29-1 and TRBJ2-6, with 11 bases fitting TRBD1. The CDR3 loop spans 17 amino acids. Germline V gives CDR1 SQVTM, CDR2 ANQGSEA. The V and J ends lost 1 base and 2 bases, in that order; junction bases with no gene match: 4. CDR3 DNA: TGCAGCGTTGAAGGCCGGGACAGGGGGACTGGGGCCAACGTCCTGACTTTC. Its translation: CSVEGRDRGTGANVLTF.

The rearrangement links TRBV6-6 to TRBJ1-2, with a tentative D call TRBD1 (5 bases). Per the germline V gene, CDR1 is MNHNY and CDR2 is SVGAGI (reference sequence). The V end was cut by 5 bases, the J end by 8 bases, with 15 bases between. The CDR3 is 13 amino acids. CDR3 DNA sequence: TGTGCCAGCAGTGCCGGGCCCGAGGGGGGCTACACCTTC. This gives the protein CASSAGPEGGYTF.

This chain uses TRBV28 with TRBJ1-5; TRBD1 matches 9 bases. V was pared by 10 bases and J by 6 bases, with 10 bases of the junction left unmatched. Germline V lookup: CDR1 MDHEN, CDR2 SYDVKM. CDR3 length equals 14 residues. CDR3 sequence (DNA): TGTGCCACCATCGGACAGGGGTTCAGTCAGCCCCAGCATTTT. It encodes CATIGQGFSQPQHF.

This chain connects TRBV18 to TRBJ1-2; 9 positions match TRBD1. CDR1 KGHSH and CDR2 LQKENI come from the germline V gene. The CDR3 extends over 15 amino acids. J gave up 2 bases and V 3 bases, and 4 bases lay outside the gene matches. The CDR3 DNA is TGTGCCAGCTCACCTGTGGACAGGGGAAACTATGGCTACACCTTC. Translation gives CASSPVDRGNYGYTF.

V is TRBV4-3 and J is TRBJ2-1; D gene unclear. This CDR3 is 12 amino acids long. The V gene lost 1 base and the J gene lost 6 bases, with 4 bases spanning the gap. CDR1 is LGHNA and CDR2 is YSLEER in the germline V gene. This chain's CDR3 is CASSQAGNEQFF. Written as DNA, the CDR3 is TGCGCCAGCAGCCAAGCGGGCAATGAGCAGTTCTTC.

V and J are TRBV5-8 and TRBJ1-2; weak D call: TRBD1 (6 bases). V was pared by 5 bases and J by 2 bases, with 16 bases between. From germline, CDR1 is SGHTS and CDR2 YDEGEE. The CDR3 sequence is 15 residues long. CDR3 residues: CASRARTAENYGYTF. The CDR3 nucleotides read TGTGCCAGCAGGGCACGGACAGCAGAAAACTATGGCTACACCTTC.

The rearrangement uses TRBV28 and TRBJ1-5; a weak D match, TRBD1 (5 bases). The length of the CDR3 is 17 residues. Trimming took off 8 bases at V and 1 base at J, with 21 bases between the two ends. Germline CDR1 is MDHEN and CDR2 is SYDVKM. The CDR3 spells CASDRGRDTISNQPQHF. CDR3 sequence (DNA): TGTGCCAGCGACCGGGGGAGGGATACGATAAGCAATCAGCCCCAGCATTTT.

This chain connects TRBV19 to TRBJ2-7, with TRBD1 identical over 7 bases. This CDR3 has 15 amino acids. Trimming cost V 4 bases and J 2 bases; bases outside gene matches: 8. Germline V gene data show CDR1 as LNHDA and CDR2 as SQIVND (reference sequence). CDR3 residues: CASSTLDRAPYEQYF. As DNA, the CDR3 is TGTGCCAGTAGTACACTCGACAGGGCTCCCTACGAGCAGTACTTC.

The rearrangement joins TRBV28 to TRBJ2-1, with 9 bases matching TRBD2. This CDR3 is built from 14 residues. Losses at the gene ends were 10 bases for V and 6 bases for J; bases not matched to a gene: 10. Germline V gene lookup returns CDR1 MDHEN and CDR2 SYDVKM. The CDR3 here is CAILGGRAANEQFF. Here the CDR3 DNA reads TGTGCCATTCTAGGCGGGAGGGCCGCCAATGAGCAGTTCTTC.

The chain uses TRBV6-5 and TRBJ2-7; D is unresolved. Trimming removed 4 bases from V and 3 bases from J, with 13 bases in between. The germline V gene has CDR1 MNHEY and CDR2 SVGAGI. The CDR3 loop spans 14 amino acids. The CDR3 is CASSFYRYDYEQYF. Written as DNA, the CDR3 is TGTGCCAGCAGTTTCTACAGATATGACTACGAGCAGTACTTC.

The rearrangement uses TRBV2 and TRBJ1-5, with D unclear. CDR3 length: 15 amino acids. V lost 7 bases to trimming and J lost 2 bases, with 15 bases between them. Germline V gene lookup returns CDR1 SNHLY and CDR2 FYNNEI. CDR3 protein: CASMREGRGNQPQHF. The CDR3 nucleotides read TGTGCCAGCATGCGGGAAGGACGAGGCAATCAGCCCCAGCATTTT.

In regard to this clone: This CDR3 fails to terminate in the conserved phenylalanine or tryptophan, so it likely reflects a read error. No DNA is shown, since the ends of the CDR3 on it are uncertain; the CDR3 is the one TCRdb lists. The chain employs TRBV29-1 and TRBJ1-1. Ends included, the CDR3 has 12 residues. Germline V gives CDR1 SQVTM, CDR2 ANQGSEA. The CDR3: CSVEGWGTALFV.

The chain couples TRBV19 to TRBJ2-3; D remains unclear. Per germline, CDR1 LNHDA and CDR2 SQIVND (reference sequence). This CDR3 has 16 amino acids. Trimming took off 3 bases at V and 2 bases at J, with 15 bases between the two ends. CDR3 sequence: CASSMDLSGTTDTQYF. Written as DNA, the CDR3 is TGTGCCAGTAGTATGGACCTATCCGGAACCACAGATACGCAGTATTTT.

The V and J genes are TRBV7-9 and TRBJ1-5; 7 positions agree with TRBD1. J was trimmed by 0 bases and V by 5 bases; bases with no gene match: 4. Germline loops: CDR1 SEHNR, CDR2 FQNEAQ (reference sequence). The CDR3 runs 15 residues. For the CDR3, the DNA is TGTGCCAGCAGCCAGACAGGGTTTAGCAATCAGCCCCAGCATTTT. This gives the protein CASSQTGFSNQPQHF.

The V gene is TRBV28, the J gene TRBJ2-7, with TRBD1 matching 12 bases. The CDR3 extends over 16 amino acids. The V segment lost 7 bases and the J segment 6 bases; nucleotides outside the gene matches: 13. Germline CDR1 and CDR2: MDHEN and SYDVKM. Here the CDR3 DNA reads TGTGCCAGCACCCCCATTGGGGACAGGGGGCTTCGCGAGCAGTACTTC. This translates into CASTPIGDRGLREQYF.

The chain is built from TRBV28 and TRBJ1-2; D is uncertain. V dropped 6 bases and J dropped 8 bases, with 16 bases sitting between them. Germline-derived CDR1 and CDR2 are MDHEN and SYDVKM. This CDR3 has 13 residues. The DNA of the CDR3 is TGTGCCAGCAGGGGTATCAGATCCCAGGGCTACACCTTC. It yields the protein CASRGIRSQGYTF.

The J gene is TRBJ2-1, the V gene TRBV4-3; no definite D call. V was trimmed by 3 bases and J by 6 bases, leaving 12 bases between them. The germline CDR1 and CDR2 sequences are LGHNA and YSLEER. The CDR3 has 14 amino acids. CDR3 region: CASSQSFVGNEQFF. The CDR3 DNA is TGCGCCAGCAGCCAGTCATTCGTGGGCAATGAGCAGTTCTTC.

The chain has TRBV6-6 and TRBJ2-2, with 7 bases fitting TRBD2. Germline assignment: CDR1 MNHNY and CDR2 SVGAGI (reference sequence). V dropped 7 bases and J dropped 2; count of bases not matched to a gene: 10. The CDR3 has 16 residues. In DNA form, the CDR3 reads TGTGCCAGCAAGCCCGGCCAGGGACTAAACACCGGGGAGCTGTTTTTT. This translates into CASKPGQGLNTGELFF.